This TCR beta chain was identified in a study of OX40 agonist ivuxolimab in advanced cancers. CDR3 length: 11 amino acids. Germline V gives CDR1 GTSNPN, CDR2 SVGIG (reference sequence). V shed 5 bases, J shed 8 bases, and the junction held 5 bases outside the gene matches. Regarding the study as a whole: A proportion of nonresponders additionally exhibited low normalized T-cell clonal expansion.

To note about this clone: Its antigen is not known.

Only in-frame clones appear in the TCRdb table, and some are missing; sequencing was by immunoSEQ multiplex PCR. The data contain 80,000 to 95,000 clones, roughly 84% of them singletons. The sequencing here drew on CD4+ or CD8+ T cells sorted from blood, taken in a trial of the OX40 agonist ivuxolimab. The TCR originated in an adult with an advanced solid tumor such as melanoma, head and neck, liver or kidney cancer. The chain joins TRBV30 to TRBJ1-2; 7 nucleotides align to TRBD1. CDR3 amino acids: CAWSTGVGYTF. The CDR3 DNA reads TGTGCCTGGTCCACAGGGGTCGGCTACACCTTC.